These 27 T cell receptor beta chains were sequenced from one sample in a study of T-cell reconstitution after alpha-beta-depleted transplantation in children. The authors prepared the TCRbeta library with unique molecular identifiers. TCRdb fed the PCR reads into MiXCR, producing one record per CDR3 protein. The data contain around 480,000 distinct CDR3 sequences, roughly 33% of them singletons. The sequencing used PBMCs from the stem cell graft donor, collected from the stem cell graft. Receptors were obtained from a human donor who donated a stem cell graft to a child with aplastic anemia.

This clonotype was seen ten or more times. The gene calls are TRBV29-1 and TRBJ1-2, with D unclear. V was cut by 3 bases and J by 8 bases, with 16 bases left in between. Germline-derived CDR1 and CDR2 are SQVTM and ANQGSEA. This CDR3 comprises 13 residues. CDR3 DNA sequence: TGCAGCGTTGAGAATGGGGTTGACGGAGGCTACACCTTC. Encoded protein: CSVENGVDGGYTF.

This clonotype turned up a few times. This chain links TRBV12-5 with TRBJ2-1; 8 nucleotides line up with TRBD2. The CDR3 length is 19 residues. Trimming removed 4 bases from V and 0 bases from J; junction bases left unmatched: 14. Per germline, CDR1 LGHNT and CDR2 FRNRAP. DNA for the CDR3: TGTGCTAGTGGTTCCGAACCCTCGACTAGCGCTAGCTCCTACAATGAGCAGTTCTTC. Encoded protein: CASGSEPSTSASSYNEQFF.

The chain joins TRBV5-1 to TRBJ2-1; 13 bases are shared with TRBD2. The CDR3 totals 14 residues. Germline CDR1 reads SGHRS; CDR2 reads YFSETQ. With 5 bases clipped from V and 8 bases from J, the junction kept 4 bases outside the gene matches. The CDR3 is CASSHGLAGDEQFF. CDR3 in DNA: TGCGCCAGCAGTCACGGACTAGCGGGAGATGAGCAGTTCTTC.

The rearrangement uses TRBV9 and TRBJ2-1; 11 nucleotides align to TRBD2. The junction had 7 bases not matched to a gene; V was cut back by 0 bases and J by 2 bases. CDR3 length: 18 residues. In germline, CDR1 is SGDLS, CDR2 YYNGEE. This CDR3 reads CASSVEPSGRSPYNEQFF. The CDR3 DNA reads TGTGCCAGCAGCGTAGAACCTAGCGGGAGGAGCCCCTACAATGAGCAGTTCTTC. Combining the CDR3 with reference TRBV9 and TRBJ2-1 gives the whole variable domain DSGVTQTPKHLITATGQRVTLRCSPRSGDLSVYWYQQSLDQGLQFLIQYYNGEERAKGNILERFSAQQFPDLHSELNLSSLELGDSALYFCASSVEPSGRSPYNEQFFGPGTRLTVL.

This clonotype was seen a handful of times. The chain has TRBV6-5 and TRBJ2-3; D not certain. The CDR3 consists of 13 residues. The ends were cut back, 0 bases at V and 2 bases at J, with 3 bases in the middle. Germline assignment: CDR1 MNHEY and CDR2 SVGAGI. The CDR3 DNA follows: TGTGCCAGCAGTTACTCGATCACAGATACGCAGTATTTT. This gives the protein CASSYSITDTQYF.

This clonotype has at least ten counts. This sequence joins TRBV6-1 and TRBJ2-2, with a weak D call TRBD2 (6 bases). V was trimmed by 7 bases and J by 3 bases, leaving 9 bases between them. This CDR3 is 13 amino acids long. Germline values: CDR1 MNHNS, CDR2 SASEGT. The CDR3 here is CASIGGYTGELFF. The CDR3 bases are TGTGCCAGCATCGGAGGGTACACCGGGGAGCTGTTTTTT.

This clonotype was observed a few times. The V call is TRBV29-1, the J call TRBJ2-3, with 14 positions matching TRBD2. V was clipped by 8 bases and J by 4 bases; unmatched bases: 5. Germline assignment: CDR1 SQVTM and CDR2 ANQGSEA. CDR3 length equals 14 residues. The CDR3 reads CSTGLAGAADTQYF. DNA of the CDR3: TGCAGCACGGGACTAGCGGGAGCCGCAGATACGCAGTATTTT.

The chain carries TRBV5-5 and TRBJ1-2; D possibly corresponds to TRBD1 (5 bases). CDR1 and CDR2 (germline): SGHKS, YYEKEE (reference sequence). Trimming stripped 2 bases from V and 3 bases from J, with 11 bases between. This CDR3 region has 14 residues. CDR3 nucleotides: TGTGCCAGCAGCTTTGACGGGGACGACTATGGCTACACCTTC. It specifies CASSFDGDDYGYTF.

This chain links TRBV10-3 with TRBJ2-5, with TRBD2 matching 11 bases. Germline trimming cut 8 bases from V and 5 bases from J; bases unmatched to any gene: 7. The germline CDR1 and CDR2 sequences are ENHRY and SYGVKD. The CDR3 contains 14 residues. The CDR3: CAIGTSGGRETQYF. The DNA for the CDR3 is TGTGCCATCGGGACTAGCGGAGGGAGGGAGACCCAGTACTTC.

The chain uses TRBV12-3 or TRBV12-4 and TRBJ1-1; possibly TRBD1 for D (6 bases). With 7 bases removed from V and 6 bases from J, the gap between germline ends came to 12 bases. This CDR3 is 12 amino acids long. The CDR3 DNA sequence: TGTGCCAGCACCTCAGGGGTCCCTGAAGCTTTCTTT. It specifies CASTSGVPEAFF.

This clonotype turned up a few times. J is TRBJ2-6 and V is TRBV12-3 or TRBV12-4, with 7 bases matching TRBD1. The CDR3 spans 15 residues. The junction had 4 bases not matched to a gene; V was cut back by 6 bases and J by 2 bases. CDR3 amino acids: CASSRDRAGANVLTF. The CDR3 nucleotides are TGTGCCAGCAGCCGCGACAGGGCTGGGGCCAACGTCCTGACTTTC.

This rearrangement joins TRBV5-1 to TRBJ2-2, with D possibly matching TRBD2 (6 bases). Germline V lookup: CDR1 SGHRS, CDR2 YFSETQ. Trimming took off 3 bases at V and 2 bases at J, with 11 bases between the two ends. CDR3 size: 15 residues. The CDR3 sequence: CASSWGTANTGELFF. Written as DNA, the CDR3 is TGCGCCAGCAGCTGGGGGACTGCCAACACCGGGGAGCTGTTTTTT.

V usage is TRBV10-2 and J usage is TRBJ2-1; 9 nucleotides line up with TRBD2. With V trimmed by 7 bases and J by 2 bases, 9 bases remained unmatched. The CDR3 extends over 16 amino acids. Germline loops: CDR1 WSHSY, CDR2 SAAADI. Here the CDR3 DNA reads TGCGCCAGCAAAGGTGGGCGGGAGGGCCCCTACAATGAGCAGTTCTTC. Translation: CASKGGREGPYNEQFF.

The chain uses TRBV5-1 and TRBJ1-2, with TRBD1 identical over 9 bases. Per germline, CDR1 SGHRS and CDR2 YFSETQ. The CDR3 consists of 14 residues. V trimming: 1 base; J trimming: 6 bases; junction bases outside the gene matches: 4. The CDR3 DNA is TGCGCCAGCAGCTTGACAGGGGGCGCAGATGGCTACACCTTC. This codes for CASSLTGGADGYTF.

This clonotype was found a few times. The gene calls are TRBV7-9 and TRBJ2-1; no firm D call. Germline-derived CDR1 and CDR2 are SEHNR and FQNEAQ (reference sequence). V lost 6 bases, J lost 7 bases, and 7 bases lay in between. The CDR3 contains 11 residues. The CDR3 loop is CASSPANEQFF. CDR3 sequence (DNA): TGTGCCAGCAGTCCTGCAAATGAGCAGTTCTTC.

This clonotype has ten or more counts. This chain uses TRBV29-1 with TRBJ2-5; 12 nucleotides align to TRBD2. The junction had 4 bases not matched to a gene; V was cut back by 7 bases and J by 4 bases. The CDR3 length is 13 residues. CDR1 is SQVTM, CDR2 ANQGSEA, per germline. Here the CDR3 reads CSGLAGVGETQYF. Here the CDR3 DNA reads TGCAGCGGACTAGCGGGAGTAGGAGAGACCCAGTACTTC.

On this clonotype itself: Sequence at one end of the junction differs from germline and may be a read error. Here the CDR3 DNA reads TGCGCCAGCAGATTATCGGGGGGAGATATGCAGTATTTT. This sequence encodes CASRLSGGDMQYF. The chain links TRBV5-1 to TRBJ2-3; 7 bases agree with TRBD2. This CDR3 spans 13 amino acids. Germline V gene lookup returns CDR1 SGHRS and CDR2 YFSETQ.

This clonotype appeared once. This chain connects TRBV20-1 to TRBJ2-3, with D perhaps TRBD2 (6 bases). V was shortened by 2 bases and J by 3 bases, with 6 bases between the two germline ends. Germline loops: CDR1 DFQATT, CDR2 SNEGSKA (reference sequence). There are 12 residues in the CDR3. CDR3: CSARLATDTQYF. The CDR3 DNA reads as TGCAGTGCTAGACTAGCGACAGATACGCAGTATTTT.

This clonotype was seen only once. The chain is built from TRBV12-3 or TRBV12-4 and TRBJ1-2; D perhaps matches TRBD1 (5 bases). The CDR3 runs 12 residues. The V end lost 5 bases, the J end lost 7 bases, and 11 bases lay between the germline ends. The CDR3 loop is CASSTKGSGYTF. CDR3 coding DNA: TGTGCCAGCAGTACGAAGGGGAGTGGCTACACCTTC.

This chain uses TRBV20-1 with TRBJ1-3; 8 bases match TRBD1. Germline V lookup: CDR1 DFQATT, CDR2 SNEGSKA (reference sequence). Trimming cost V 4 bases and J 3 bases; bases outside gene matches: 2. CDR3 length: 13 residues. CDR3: CSAKDRVGNTIYF. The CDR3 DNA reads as TGCAGTGCTAAGGACAGGGTTGGAAACACCATATATTTT.

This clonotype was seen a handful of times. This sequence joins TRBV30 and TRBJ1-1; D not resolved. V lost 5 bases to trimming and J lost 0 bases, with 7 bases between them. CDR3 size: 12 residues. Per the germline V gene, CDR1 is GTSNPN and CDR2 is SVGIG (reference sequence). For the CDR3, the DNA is TGTGCCTGGGCGCAGGTGAACACTGAAGCTTTCTTT. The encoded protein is CAWAQVNTEAFF.

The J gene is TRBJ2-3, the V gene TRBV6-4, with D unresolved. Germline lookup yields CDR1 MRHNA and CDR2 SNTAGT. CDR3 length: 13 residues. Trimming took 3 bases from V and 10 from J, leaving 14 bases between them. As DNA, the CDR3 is TGTGCCAGCAGTGAAGTAGGGTCGACGGCGCAGTATTTT. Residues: CASSEVGSTAQYF.

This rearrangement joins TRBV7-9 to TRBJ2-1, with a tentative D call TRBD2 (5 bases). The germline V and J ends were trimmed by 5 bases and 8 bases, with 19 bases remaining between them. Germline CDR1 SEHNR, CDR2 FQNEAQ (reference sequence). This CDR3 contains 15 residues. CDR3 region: CASSRGSGGRDEQFF. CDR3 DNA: TGTGCCAGCAGCCGAGGCAGCGGAGGTCGGGATGAGCAGTTCTTC. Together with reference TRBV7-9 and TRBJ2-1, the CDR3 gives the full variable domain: DTGVSQNPRHKITKRGQNVTFRCDPISEHNRLYWYRQTLGQGPEFLTYFQNEAQLEKSRLLSDRFSAERPKGSFSTLEIQRTEQGDSAMYLCASSRGSGGRDEQFFGPGTRLTVL.

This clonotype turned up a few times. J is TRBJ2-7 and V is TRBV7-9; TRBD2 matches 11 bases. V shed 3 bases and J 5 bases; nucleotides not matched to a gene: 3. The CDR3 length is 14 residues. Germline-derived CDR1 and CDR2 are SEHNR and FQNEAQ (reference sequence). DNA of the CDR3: TGTGCCAGCAGCTTCACTAGCGGGAGCAACGAGCAGTACGTC. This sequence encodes CASSFTSGSNEQYV.

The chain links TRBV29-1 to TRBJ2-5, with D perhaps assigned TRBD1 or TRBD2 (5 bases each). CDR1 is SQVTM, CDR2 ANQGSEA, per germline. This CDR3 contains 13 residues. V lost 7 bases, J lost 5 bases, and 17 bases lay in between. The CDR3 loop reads CSAAGPGHETQYF. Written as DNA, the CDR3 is TGCAGCGCCGCGGGTCCAGGGCACGAGACCCAGTACTTC.

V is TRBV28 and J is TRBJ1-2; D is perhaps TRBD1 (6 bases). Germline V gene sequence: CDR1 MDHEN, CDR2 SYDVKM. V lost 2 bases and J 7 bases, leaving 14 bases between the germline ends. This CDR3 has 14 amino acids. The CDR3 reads CASSLHSGAGGYTF. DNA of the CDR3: TGTGCCAGCAGTTTACACTCAGGGGCCGGTGGCTACACCTTC.

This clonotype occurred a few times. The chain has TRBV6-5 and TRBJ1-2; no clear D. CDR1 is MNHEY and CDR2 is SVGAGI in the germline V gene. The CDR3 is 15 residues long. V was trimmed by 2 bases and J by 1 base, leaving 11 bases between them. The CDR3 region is CASSYSGRINYGYTF. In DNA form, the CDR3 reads TGTGCCAGCAGTTACAGTGGCCGGATTAACTATGGCTACACCTTC.